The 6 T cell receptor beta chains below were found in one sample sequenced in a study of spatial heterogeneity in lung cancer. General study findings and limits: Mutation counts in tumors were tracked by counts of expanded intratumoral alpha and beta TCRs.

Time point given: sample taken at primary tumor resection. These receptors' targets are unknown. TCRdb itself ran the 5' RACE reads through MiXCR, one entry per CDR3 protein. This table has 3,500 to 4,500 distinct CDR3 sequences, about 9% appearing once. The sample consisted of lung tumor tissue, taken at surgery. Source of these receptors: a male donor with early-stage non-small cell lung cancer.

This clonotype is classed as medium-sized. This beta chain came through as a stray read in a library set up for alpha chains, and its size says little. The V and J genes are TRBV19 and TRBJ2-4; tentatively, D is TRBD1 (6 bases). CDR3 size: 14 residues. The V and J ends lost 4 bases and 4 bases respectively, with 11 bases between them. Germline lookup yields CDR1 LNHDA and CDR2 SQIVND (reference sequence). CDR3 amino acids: CASSNRDTKNIQYF. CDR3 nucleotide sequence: TGTGCCAGTAGTAACCGGGACACGAAAAACATTCAGTACTTC.

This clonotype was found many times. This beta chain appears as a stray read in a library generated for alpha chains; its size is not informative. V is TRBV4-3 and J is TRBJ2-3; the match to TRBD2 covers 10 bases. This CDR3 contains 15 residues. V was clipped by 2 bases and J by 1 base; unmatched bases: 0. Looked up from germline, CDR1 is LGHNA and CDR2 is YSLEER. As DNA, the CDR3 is TGCGCCAGCAGCCAACTAGCGGGGGGCACAGATACGCAGTATTTT. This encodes CASSQLAGGTDTQYF.

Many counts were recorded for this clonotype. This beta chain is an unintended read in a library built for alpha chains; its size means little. CDR3 sequence reads: CASSRGASGTQYF. The CDR3 DNA reads as TGTGCCAGCAGCCGCGGGGCTAGCGGTACGCAGTATTTT. The rearrangement links TRBV7-9 to TRBJ2-3; 7 bases match TRBD2. Germline V gene lookup returns CDR1 SEHNR and CDR2 FQNEAQ (reference sequence). This CDR3 is built from 13 residues. The V and J ends lost 5 bases and 8 bases, in that order; junction bases with no gene match: 7. Supplemented by reference TRBV7-9 and TRBJ2-3, the full variable domain reads DTGVSQNPRHKITKRGQNVTFRCDPISEHNRLYWYRQTLGQGPEFLTYFQNEAQLEKSRLLSDRFSAERPKGSFSTLEIQRTEQGDSAMYLCASSRGASGTQYFGPGTRLTVL.

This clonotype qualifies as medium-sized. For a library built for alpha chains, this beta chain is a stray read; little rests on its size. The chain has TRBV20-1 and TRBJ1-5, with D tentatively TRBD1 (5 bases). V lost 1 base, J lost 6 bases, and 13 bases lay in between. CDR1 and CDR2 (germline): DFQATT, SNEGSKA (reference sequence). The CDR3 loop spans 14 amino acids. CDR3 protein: CSARVPGRGQPQHF. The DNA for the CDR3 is TGCAGTGCTAGAGTTCCAGGGAGGGGTCAGCCCCAGCATTTT.

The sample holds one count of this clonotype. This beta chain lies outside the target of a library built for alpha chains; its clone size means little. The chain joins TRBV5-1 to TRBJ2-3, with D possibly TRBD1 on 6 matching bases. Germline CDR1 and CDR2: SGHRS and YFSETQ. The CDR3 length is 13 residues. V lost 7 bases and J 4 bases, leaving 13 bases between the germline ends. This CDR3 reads CASSTGSADTQYF. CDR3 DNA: TGCGCCAGCTCTACAGGGAGCGCAGATACGCAGTATTTT.

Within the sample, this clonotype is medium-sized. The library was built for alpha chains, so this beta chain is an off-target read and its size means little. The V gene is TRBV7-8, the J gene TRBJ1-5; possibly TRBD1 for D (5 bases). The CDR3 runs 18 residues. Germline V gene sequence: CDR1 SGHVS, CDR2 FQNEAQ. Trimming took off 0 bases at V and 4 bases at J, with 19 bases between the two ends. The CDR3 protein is CASSLAVTLQGGNQPQHF. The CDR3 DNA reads TGTGCCAGCAGCTTAGCGGTCACCCTCCAGGGAGGGAATCAGCCCCAGCATTTT.